This T cell receptor (beta chain) was profiled in a study of T cell changes during pregnancy in multiple sclerosis. This clone showed up just once. CDR1 and CDR2 (germline): LGHNT, FRNRAP. V lost 3 bases, J lost 4 bases, and 14 bases lay in between. This CDR3 is built from 15 residues. The data were produced by immunoSEQ multiplex PCR, yet TCRdb's version contains in-frame clones alone and is incomplete. The sample records 35,000 to 50,000 clones, 85% to 95% being singletons. V is TRBV12-5 and J is TRBJ2-3; a weak D match, TRBD2 (5 bases). The sequence was obtained from a female donor with multiple sclerosis, enrolled in a pregnancy study. The sequenced sample was CD8+ T cells from peripheral blood mononuclear cells, obtained in the third trimester of pregnancy. In DNA form, the CDR3 reads TGTGCTAGTGGTTTCTCACAGCTGGGAGCAGATACGCAGTATTTT. It encodes CASGFSQLGADTQYF.